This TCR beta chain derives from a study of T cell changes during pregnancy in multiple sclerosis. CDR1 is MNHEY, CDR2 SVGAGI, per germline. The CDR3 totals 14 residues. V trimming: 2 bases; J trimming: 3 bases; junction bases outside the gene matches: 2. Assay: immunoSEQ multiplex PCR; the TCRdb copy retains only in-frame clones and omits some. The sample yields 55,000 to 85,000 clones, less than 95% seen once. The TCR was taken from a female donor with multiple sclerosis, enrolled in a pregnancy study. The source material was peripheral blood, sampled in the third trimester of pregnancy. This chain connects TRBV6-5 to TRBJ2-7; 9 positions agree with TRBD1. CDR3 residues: CASSYGTGFYEQYF. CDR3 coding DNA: TGTGCCAGCAGTTACGGGACAGGGTTCTACGAGCAGTACTTC.